The sample holds a few counts of the clone carrying this T cell receptor beta chain. The antigen remains unidentified. Repeated repertoire sampling spanned the course of chemoradiotherapy. The data derive from a study of chemoradiotherapy in HPV16-positive cancers. The overall study: Candidate HPV-specific T-cell clones and common TCR motifs came from functional assays in a couple of HPV16-positive patients.

The protocol was immunoSEQ multiplex PCR, while the TCRdb copy is restricted to in-frame clones and leaves out a portion. Of 30,000 to 35,000 clones in the sample, around 83% were seen once. Study-level points and caveats: For HPV16-positive patients, expanding HPV-responsive T cells associated with longer recurrence-free survival. Non-HPV-specific T cells did not expand in tumors during treatment, whereas candidate HPV-specific clones and E7-related motifs did.

Germline lookup yields CDR1 SGHRS and CDR2 YFSETQ. V was pared by 1 base and J by 3 bases, with 10 bases between. CDR3 length: 14 amino acids. The TCR comes from a human donor with HPV-associated anogenital cancer. Sequencing was performed on blood, taken from a patient who underwent chemoradiotherapy. V usage is TRBV5-1 and J usage is TRBJ2-5; D gene ambiguous. This chain's CDR3 is CASSLSTTEETQYF. The CDR3 DNA reads as TGCGCCAGCAGCTTGTCGACAACAGAAGAGACCCAGTACTTC.